Given below is one T cell receptor (beta chain) in context. Its binding antigen is unknown. No qualities accompany the bases; no much larger clone lies one base away. Stable Graves' hyperthyroidism was defined as the absence of progression to ophthalmopathy over 18 months of follow-up. Hyperthyroidism patients were aged 18 to 65 years and newly diagnosed, with disease duration of less than 2 months. The study excluded patients with uncontrolled infections, other autoimmune diseases, pregnancy or lactation. Diagnoses were established on the basis of clinical symptoms, serum thyroxine and TRAb, thyroid ultrasound, and orbital computed tomography. PBMCs were separated from roughly 10 ml of fresh peripheral blood using Ficoll-Paque density gradient centrifugation. Trizol reagent was used to extract total RNA, and RNA quality was then checked on an Agilent 2100 Bioanalyzer. Cut back by 1 base and 5 bases, the V and J ends lie 11 bases apart. Looking up the germline V gene yields CDR1 ENHRY and CDR2 SYGVKD. The CDR3, cysteine through phenylalanine, is 14 amino acids long. Only the CDR3 DNA is retained, 42 bases long and in frame from the first base.

This sample stems from a study of T cells in Graves' hyperthyroidism and ophthalmopathy (dated by TCRdb to the late 2010s). Broadly, across the study: Peripheral blood samples were taken at the time of initial diagnosis, prior to any treatment. The 85 to 100 discovery patients were divided at random into training and test sets in a 7:3 ratio. After sampling, hyperthyroidism patients received methimazole starting at 30 mg daily, and ophthalmopathy patients received high-dose intravenous methylprednisolone. To identify TCR V-J signatures that set the groups apart, the researchers used a discovery cohort of approximately 98 patients, made up of approximately 43 with Graves' ophthalmopathy and 57 with stable Graves' hyperthyroidism. Prospective prediction of ophthalmopathy was tested in an independent validation cohort consisting of 18 hyperthyroidism patients and around 16 patients who later progressed to ophthalmopathy. In over five Graves' hyperthyroidism patients, the study also compared T-cell repertoires from thyroid tissue with T-cell repertoires from blood. The paper reports TCR Vbeta CDR3 sequencing of over 130 peripheral blood samples: 43 ophthalmopathy, fewer than 80 hyperthyroidism and approximately 17 progressor patients. Broader findings and caveats from the paper: Sample size was not statistically predetermined, and investigators were not blinded to group allocation. Blood samples also contained most of the expanded thyroid clonotypes (frequency above 0.001), which suggests that blood repertoires may reflect thyroid immune responses. During validation, the model predicted progression to ophthalmopathy a median of about 6.5 months ahead of onset, with more than 60% sensitivity and under 85% specificity. Ophthalmopathy was separated from stable hyperthyroidism by a 13 V-J signature model, with around 90% sensitivity and about 84% specificity obtained in cross-validation and 80%/75% obtained in testing.

TCR beta CDR3 regions were amplified from RNA transcripts. A first-round RT-PCR of the TCR CDR3 used the HTBI primer set with the Qiagen OneStep RT-PCR kit. Libraries were constructed in a second round of multiplex PCR, after which size selection and purification were performed. Sequencing of the libraries was done on an Illumina HiSeq2000 using paired-end 100 bp reads. On the study's bioinformatics: SOAPnuke was used to process the raw data, with reads discarded if the reads contained adapters or uncalled bases, had a mean Phred below 15, or lacked an exact constant-primer or identifier match. COPE v1.2.5 was used to merge high-quality paired reads, and clonotypes were defined as unique nucleotide sequences. Clonotypes were aligned to IMGT TRBV, TRBD and TRBJ reference segments using MiTCR v1.1. Only V-J combinations with frequency above 0.0001, covering 99% to 99.2% of repertoires, were analysed. A TCS score was defined as the ratio of F50 (clonal expansion) to E x V (chaos), with BLOSUM62-based TCRdist applied between CDR3 peptides within each V-J. Welch's t-statistics and random forest reduced some 510 V-J features to some 14, which were used in a naive Bayes classifier (R e1071). The similarity between thyroid and blood repertoires was quantified using the Morisita-Horn index. The public sequencing data were trimmed at Q25 with fastp and processed into clonotypes with MiXCR by TCRdb, which kept only in-frame beta chains. Rows with one shared CDR3 protein collapse into an entry with the most common genes and DNA. TCRdb's processing, not the authors', yielded these V and J calls. The sample has about 760,000 distinct CDR3 sequences on record, roughly a third of them singletons. In total, the top ten clones hold around a third of the sample.

This receptor was identified in a woman in her 40s with Graves' hyperthyroidism. Sequenced material: blood. The chain links TRBV10-3 with TRBJ1-2, with the D gene call left open. The CDR3 protein: CAISELRVDYGYTF. The DNA is TGTGCCATCAGTGAGTTAAGGGTAGATTATGGCTACACCTTC.